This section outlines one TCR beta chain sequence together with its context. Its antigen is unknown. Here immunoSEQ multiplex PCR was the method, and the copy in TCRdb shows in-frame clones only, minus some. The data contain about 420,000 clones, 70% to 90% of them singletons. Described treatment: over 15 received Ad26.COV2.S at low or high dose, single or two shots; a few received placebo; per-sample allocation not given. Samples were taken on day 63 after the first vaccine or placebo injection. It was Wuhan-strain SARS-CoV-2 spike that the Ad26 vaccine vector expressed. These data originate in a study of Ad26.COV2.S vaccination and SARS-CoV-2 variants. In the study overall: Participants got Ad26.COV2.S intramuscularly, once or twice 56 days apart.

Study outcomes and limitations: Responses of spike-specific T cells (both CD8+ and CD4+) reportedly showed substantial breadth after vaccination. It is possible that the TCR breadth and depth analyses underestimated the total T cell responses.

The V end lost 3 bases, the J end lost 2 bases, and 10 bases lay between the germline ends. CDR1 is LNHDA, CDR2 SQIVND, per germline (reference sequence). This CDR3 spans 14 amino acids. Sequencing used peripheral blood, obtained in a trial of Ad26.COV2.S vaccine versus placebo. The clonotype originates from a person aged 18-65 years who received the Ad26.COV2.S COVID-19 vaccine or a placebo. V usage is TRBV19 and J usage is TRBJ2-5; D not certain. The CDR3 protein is CASSIPSLQETQYF. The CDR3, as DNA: TGTGCCAGTAGTATCCCGTCCCTACAAGAGACCCAGTACTTC.